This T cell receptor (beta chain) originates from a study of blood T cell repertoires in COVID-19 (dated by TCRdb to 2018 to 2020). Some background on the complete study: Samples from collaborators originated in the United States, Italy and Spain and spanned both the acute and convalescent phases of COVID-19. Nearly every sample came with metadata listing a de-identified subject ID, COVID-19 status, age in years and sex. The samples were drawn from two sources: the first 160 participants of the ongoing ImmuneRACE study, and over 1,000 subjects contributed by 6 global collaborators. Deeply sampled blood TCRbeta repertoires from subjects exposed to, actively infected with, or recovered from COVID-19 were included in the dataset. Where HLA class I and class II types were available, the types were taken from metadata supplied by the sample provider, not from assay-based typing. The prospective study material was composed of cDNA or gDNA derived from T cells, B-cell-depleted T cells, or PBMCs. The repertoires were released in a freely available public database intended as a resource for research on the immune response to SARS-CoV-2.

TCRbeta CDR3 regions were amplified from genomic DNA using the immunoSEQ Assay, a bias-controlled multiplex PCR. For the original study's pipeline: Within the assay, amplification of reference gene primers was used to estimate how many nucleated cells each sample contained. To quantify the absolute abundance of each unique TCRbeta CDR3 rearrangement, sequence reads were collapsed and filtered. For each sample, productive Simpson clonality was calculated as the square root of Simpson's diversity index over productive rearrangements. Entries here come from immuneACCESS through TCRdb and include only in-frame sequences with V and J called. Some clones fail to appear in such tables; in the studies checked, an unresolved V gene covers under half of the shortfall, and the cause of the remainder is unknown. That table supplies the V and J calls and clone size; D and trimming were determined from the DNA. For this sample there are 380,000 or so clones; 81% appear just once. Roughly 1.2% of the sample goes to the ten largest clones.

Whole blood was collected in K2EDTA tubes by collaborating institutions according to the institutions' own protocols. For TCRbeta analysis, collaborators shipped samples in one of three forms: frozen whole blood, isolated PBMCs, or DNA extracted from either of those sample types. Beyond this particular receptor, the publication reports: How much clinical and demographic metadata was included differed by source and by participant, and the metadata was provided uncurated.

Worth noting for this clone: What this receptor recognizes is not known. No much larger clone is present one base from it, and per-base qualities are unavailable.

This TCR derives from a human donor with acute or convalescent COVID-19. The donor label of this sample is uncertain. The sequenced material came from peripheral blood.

The CDR3 here reads CASSQSIGQGSNTGELFF. The nucleotide sequence reads as follows: TGTGCCAGCAGCCAATCTATAGGACAGGGATCGAACACCGGGGAGCTGTTTTTT. The sequence is built from TRBV3-1 (or the pseudogene TRBV3-2) and TRBJ2-2, and 8 junction bases match TRBD1. For this chain, trimming is 2 bases at the V end and 0 bases at the J end, and the number of junction bases without a gene match is 8. Taken from cysteine to phenylalanine, the CDR3 has 18 residues. This entry keeps only the CDR3 DNA: 54 bases, framed from base 1. The germline V gene (reference sequence) provides CDR1 LGHDT and CDR2 YNNKEL.